These 25 T cell receptor beta chains came from one sample sequenced in a study of T cells after yellow fever vaccination. TCRdb processed the 5' RACE reads anew with MiXCR; each CDR3 protein has one entry. The sample has 250,000 or so distinct CDR3 sequences; 6.9% are singletons. The sequencing used CD4+ T cells sorted from PBMCs, collected 15 days after the yellow fever booster vaccination. These receptors were obtained from a man between 25 and 39 years old who received the YFV17D yellow fever vaccine.

This clonotype was seen only a few times. The chain combines TRBV6-1 with TRBJ2-7; D is uncertain. CDR3 size: 13 residues. V was shortened by 6 bases and J by 3 bases, with 12 bases between the two germline ends. The germline V gene encodes CDR1 MNHNS and CDR2 SASEGT. The CDR3 sequence: CASRNTGRYEQYF. CDR3 coding DNA: TGTGCCAGCAGGAACACGGGTCGCTACGAGCAGTACTTC.

There are many counts of this clonotype. This chain links TRBV5-1 with TRBJ2-1; 10 positions match TRBD2. This CDR3 is 15 amino acids long. V lost 6 bases, J lost 4 bases, and 7 bases stayed unmatched. Germline CDR1 is SGHRS and CDR2 is YFSETQ. This CDR3 reads CASTQSGRDYNEQFF. For the CDR3, the DNA is TGCGCCAGCACCCAAAGCGGGAGGGATTACAATGAGCAGTTCTTC. Using reference TRBV5-1 and TRBJ2-1 for the parts outside the CDR3, the full variable domain is KAGVTQTPRYLIKTRGQQVTLSCSPISGHRSVSWYQQTPGQGLQFLFEYFSETQRNKGNFPGRFSGRQFSNSRSEMNVSTLELGDSALYLCASTQSGRDYNEQFFGPGTRLTVL.

This clonotype has only a few counts. The rearrangement joins TRBV20-1 to TRBJ2-7, with TRBD2 identical over 10 bases. The CDR3 covers 15 residues. V lost 4 bases to trimming and J lost 2 bases; unmatched junction nucleotides: 8. The germline V gene has CDR1 DFQATT and CDR2 SNEGSKA (reference sequence). CDR3 region: CSAKGEGLAAYEQYF. CDR3 DNA sequence: TGCAGTGCTAAGGGGGAAGGACTAGCGGCCTACGAGCAGTACTTC.

Comment on this clonotype: Germline and junction disagree at one end, which may indicate a read error. The gene calls are TRBV4-2 and TRBJ2-1; D possibly corresponds to TRBD1 (6 bases). This CDR3 spans 17 amino acids. From germline, CDR1 is LGHNA and CDR2 YNFKEQ. The chain's CDR3 is CAISPGLVGAPYNEQFF. CDR3 DNA: TGTGCCATCAGCCCCGGACTCGTGGGGGCACCCTACAATGAGCAGTTCTTC.

There are a few counts of this clonotype. The chain employs TRBV7-8 and TRBJ2-7; D remains unclear. Looked up from germline, CDR1 is SGHVS and CDR2 is FQNEAQ. This CDR3 comprises 11 residues. Trimming removed 5 bases from V and 7 bases from J, with 9 bases in between. The CDR3 here is CASSTAREQYF. Here the CDR3 DNA reads TGTGCCAGCAGCACGGCGAGGGAGCAGTACTTC.

This clonotype occurred a few times. This chain joins TRBV6-5 and TRBJ2-1; 11 positions agree with TRBD2. Germline V gives CDR1 MNHEY, CDR2 SVGAGI. This CDR3 region has 17 residues. With V trimmed by 4 bases and J by 8 bases, 13 bases remained unmatched. This CDR3 is CASSSGVAGGAYDEQFF. DNA of the CDR3: TGTGCCAGCAGTTCTGGGGTAGCGGGAGGGGCTTACGATGAGCAGTTCTTC.

This clonotype turned up a few times. The chain joins TRBV28 to TRBJ1-5; tentative D call: TRBD1 (5 bases). The V gene's germline CDR1 is MDHEN and CDR2 SYDVKM. The CDR3 sequence is 15 residues long. V lost 6 bases and J 5 bases, leaving 17 bases between the germline ends. CDR3 sequence: CASSPRRGVDQPQHF. The CDR3, as DNA: TGTGCCAGCAGCCCACGTAGAGGGGTGGATCAGCCCCAGCATTTT.

This chain links TRBV6-5 with TRBJ1-2; D possibly corresponds to TRBD1 (6 bases). V lost 8 bases and J 0 bases, leaving 25 bases between the germline ends. The CDR3 length is 18 residues. In germline, CDR1 is MNHEY, CDR2 SVGAGI. The CDR3 loop is CASCDRSEVWAANYGYTF. The CDR3 region has the DNA TGTGCCAGCTGCGACAGGTCCGAGGTGTGGGCTGCTAACTATGGCTACACCTTC.

This clonotype has at least ten counts. This chain links TRBV7-2 with TRBJ2-3, with 7 bases fitting TRBD1. The trim removed 3 bases at V and 1 base at J, leaving 4 bases unmatched. Germline lookup yields CDR1 SGHTA and CDR2 FQGNSA. The CDR3 covers 15 residues. CDR3 nucleotides: TGTGCCAGCAGCTTCACAGGGGACGGCACAGATACGCAGTATTTT. The encoded protein is CASSFTGDGTDTQYF.

Many counts were recorded for this clonotype. This chain uses TRBV7-2 with TRBJ2-5; D call uncertain. CDR3 length equals 16 residues. Germline CDR1 and CDR2: SGHTA and FQGNSA. V was shortened by 7 bases and J by 2 bases, with 20 bases between the two germline ends. DNA for the CDR3: TGTGCCAGCATCCCTCATTGGAGCGCGGCACAAGAGACCCAGTACTTC. Translation: CASIPHWSAAQETQYF.

In this sample, this clonotype turned up a few times. The rearrangement joins TRBV5-1 to TRBJ2-3, with TRBD2 identical over 10 bases. Germline V gives CDR1 SGHRS, CDR2 YFSETQ. The CDR3 runs 17 residues. Trimming took 4 bases from V and 5 from J; bases not matched to a gene: 13. This chain's CDR3 is CASSILAGPLGVDTQYF. The CDR3, as DNA: TGCGCCAGCAGCATACTAGCGGGACCTCTTGGGGTAGATACGCAGTATTTT.

The chain has TRBV23-1 and TRBJ2-7; 7 bases fit TRBD1. TRBV23-1 is an ORF; its function is uncertain. After removal of 4 bases from V and 4 bases from J, the junction contained 13 bases not matched to a gene. This CDR3 contains 16 residues. CDR3 nucleotides: TGCGCCAGCAGTCTCTACGGTGCCAGGGGGTCTTACGAGCAGTACTTC. This codes for CASSLYGARGSYEQYF.

In this sample, this clonotype turned up many times. The CDR3 DNA sequence: TGCAGTGCTAGATCCCCGCTCGGCACTGAAGCTTTCTTT. It yields the protein CSARSPLGTEAFF. The chain recombines TRBV20-1 with TRBJ1-1; unclear D gene. Trimming took off 2 bases at V and 4 bases at J, with 11 bases between the two ends. The CDR3 has 13 amino acids. Germline loops: CDR1 DFQATT, CDR2 SNEGSKA (reference sequence).

This clonotype occurred many times. The V gene is TRBV5-1, the J gene TRBJ2-1, with D perhaps TRBD1 or TRBD2 (5 bases each). This CDR3 is 16 amino acids long. The germline CDR1 and CDR2 sequences are SGHRS and YFSETQ. V shed 8 bases and J shed 3 bases, with 21 bases lying between them. CDR3 sequence (DNA): TGCGCCAGTAGAACCGGGACCCCCAACCTCTACAATGAGCAGTTCTTC. Translating it yields CASRTGTPNLYNEQFF.

This clonotype has more than one count but fewer than ten. This chain uses TRBV20-1 with TRBJ1-5, with D possibly being TRBD1 (6 bases). The CDR3 runs to 15 residues. V lost 0 bases to trimming and J lost 4 bases, with 13 bases between them. Per germline, CDR1 DFQATT and CDR2 SNEGSKA (reference sequence). The CDR3 DNA follows: TGCAGTGCTAGAGATGAGTTAGGGGGTAATCAGCCCCAGCATTTT. Encoded protein: CSARDELGGNQPQHF.

The chain carries TRBV12-3 or TRBV12-4 and TRBJ2-1, with 8 bases aligning to TRBD1. The V gene end was trimmed by 5 bases and the J gene end by 9 bases; junction bases not matched to a gene: 18. CDR3 length equals 17 residues. This CDR3 is CASSPRRATGGTGEQFF. For the CDR3, the DNA is TGTGCCAGCAGTCCACGACGGGCCACAGGGGGTACAGGTGAGCAGTTCTTC.

This clonotype showed up just a few times. The rearrangement joins TRBV28 to TRBJ2-7, with D maybe TRBD2 (6 bases). Trimming cost V 4 bases and J 2 bases, with 9 bases left between them. CDR1 is MDHEN, CDR2 SYDVKM, per germline. The CDR3 loop spans 13 amino acids. The CDR3 DNA sequence: TGTGCCAGCAGTTCGGGAGCCCCCTACGAGCAGTACTTC. It codes for CASSSGAPYEQYF.

Turning to this clonotype: With a much larger clone just one base away, this may be a read error. CDR3 nucleotide sequence: TGTGCCAGCGGTTCCCGGAAGAGTTGGAACACAGATACGCAGTATTTT. Protein: CASGSRKSWNTDTQYF. J is TRBJ2-3 and V is TRBV7-2; no clear D. Per germline, CDR1 SGHTA and CDR2 FQGNSA. V lost 8 bases, J lost 2 bases, and 20 bases lay in between. The CDR3 extends over 16 amino acids.

This clonotype was detected many times. The chain uses TRBV20-1 and TRBJ1-2; D not resolved. Trimming removed 6 bases at V and 3 bases at J, with 14 bases between. The CDR3 runs 13 residues. CDR1 DFQATT and CDR2 SNEGSKA come from the germline V gene (reference sequence). In nucleotides, the CDR3 is TGCAGTGCCCCGGATGGTACGGACTATGGCTACACCTTC. This sequence encodes CSAPDGTDYGYTF.

This clonotype was detected a few times. The rearrangement uses TRBV6-2 or TRBV6-3 and TRBJ2-1; D unclear. This CDR3 has 14 residues. The germline V gene has CDR1 MNHEY and CDR2 SVGEGT. The V end was cut by 5 bases, the J end by 8 bases, with 16 bases between. The CDR3 DNA sequence: TGTGCCAGCAGTGAATCGACCTACCCCTATGAGCAGTTCTTC. Residues: CASSESTYPYEQFF.

The chain has TRBV7-2 and TRBJ1-6; D might be TRBD1 (6 bases). V was pared by 5 bases and J by 10 bases, with 18 bases between. The germline V gene encodes CDR1 SGHTA and CDR2 FQGNSA. The CDR3 is 15 residues long. The CDR3 region has the DNA TGTGCCAGCAGCCCAATGACAGGCGTAAAGTCACCCCTCCACTTT. Amino acids: CASSPMTGVKSPLHF.

This clonotype was counted only a few times. The chain is built from TRBV20-1 and TRBJ2-7; TRBD2 aligns across 7 bases. The CDR3 spans 13 residues. The junction had 7 bases not matched to a gene; V was cut back by 2 bases and J by 6 bases. Per the germline V gene, CDR1 is DFQATT and CDR2 is SNEGSKA (reference sequence). The DNA of the CDR3 is TGCAGTGCTAGACCAGCGGGACGGGGCGAGCAGTACTTC. This encodes CSARPAGRGEQYF.

This clonotype was counted only a few times. The chain carries TRBV12-3 or TRBV12-4 and TRBJ1-2, with D possibly being TRBD1 (6 bases). This CDR3 region has 11 residues. V gave up 6 bases and J gave up 12 bases, with 14 bases separating them. The CDR3 loop is CASSSDRRNTF. CDR3 DNA sequence: TGTGCCAGCAGCTCCGACAGGAGAAACACCTTC.

The sample holds many counts of this clonotype. The chain uses TRBV18 and TRBJ2-3, with D uncertain. Trimming pared 3 bases from V and 0 bases from J, leaving 4 bases between. The CDR3 is 13 residues long. Germline CDR1 KGHSH, CDR2 LQKENI. CDR3 bases: TGTGCCAGCTCACCCTCTAGCACAGATACGCAGTATTTT. Translated, it gives CASSPSSTDTQYF.

This clonotype was counted many times. The chain is built from TRBV5-1 and TRBJ1-6; TRBD1 aligns across 8 bases. Germline V gives CDR1 SGHRS, CDR2 YFSETQ. With V trimmed by 4 bases and J by 8 bases, 8 bases remained unmatched. The CDR3 covers 15 residues. This chain's CDR3 is CASSPGGEGYSPLHF. CDR3 nucleotides: TGCGCCAGCAGCCCAGGGGGCGAAGGATATTCACCCCTCCACTTT.